This TCR beta chain was identified in a study of CD8+ T cells in alopecia areata. Treatment noted: oral pan-JAK inhibitor, 5-10 mg twice daily. RNA was extracted and reverse transcribed into cDNA as the sequencing template. Profiled with immunoSEQ multiplex PCR; TCRdb holds only in-frame clones, not every one. This repertoire shows fewer than 250,000 clones, 35% to 40% found once; its top ten account for 0.48%. The CDR3 is 12 amino acids. The germline CDR1 and CDR2 sequences are SQVTM and ANQGSEA. Deletions cut 4 bases from V and 13 bases from J, with 17 bases between. This clone appeared a few times. The rearrangement links TRBV29-1 to TRBJ2-1; D possibly matches TRBD1 or TRBD2 (6 bases each). The material sequenced was CD4+ T cells sorted from blood, taken at roughly week 30, from a patient treated with tofacitinib. The clonotype was recovered from a human donor with alopecia areata. This CDR3 is CSVAPPGGIQFF. The CDR3 DNA sequence: TGCAGCGTTGCCCCCCCCGGGGGCATCCAGTTCTTC.